Presented here are 30 T cell receptor beta chains from one specimen sequenced in a study of cytomegalovirus exposure and HLA in healthy donors. PCR was performed using 60 Vbeta and 13 Jbeta primers. Produced via immunoSEQ multiplex PCR; TCRdb's table is partial and in-frame only. The sample includes about 120,000 clones, 80% seen only once; the top ten take 2.1%. The sequencing sample was made of PBMCs. The receptors come from a young man in good health and CMV-seronegative.

The chain recombines TRBV6-5 with TRBJ2-1; D perhaps matches TRBD2 (5 bases). The length of the CDR3 is 13 residues. V was shortened by 0 bases and J by 13 bases, with 13 bases between the two germline ends. The germline V gene has CDR1 MNHEY and CDR2 SVGAGI. The CDR3 here is CASSYSSPDLQFF. The CDR3 DNA reads TGTGCCAGCAGTTACTCCTCCCCGGACTTACAGTTCTTC.

This chain uses TRBV6-6 with TRBJ2-5, with D uncertain. V gave up 6 bases and J gave up 1 base, with 9 bases separating them. CDR1 MNHNY and CDR2 SVGAGI come from the germline V gene (reference sequence). This CDR3 is 13 amino acids long. The DNA for the CDR3 is TGTGCCAGCAGCCAGACAACCCAAGAGACCCAGTACTTC. Translation: CASSQTTQETQYF.

V usage is TRBV27 and J usage is TRBJ1-3; D gene ambiguous. From germline, CDR1 is MNHEY and CDR2 SMNVEV (reference sequence). The CDR3 has 14 residues. Trimming shortened V by 5 bases and J by 0 bases, and 8 bases separated the two germline ends. CDR3: CASSPNSSGNTIYF. The CDR3 region has the DNA TGTGCCAGCAGTCCGAACAGCTCTGGAAACACCATATATTTT.

The rearrangement uses TRBV4-3 and TRBJ2-3, with TRBD2 matching 8 bases. The ends lost 4 bases at V and 6 bases at J; junction bases unmatched: 21. The germline V gene has CDR1 LGHNA and CDR2 YSLEER. The CDR3 is 19 residues long. Written as DNA, the CDR3 is TGCGCCAGCAGCCTGACACCCGGGACTAGTAGAATGAAGACCGATACGCAGTATTTT. Residues: CASSLTPGTSRMKTDTQYF.

Remarks on this clone: Germline is not matched at one junction end, which may reflect a read error. The gene calls are TRBV30 and TRBJ2-4; tentatively, D is TRBD1 (5 bases). Germline V CDR1 and CDR2: GTSNPN, SVGIG (reference sequence). This CDR3 is built from 13 residues. The CDR3 DNA is TGTGCCTGGAGTGTAGGGGCCAAAAACAGTCAGTACTTC. Translating it yields CAWSVGAKNSQYF.

This chain links TRBV18 with TRBJ1-3, with TRBD1 as a possible D gene (5 bases). With 6 bases removed from V and 4 bases from J, the gap between germline ends came to 13 bases. Germline V gives CDR1 KGHSH, CDR2 LQKENI. The CDR3 length is 14 residues. CDR3 coding DNA: TGTGCCAGCTCTCCCTTGACAGCAGGAAACACCATATATTTT. This translates into CASSPLTAGNTIYF.

The J gene is TRBJ2-7, the V gene TRBV27, with TRBD1 matching 8 bases. Germline loops: CDR1 MNHEY, CDR2 SMNVEV (reference sequence). The trim removed 3 bases at V and 0 bases at J, leaving 4 bases unmatched. The CDR3 contains 15 residues. As DNA, the CDR3 is TGTGCCAGCAGTTTCACAGGGGGAAACTCCTACGAGCAGTACTTC. Residues: CASSFTGGNSYEQYF.

A word on this clone: The junction shows a germline mismatch at one end, possibly a read error. The rearrangement links TRBV6-5 to TRBJ2-6, with a weak D call TRBD1 (5 bases). The CDR3 consists of 15 residues. Germline CDR1 MNHEY, CDR2 SVGAGI. In DNA, the CDR3 is TGTGCCAGCAGGATGGCCGCCTCTGGGGCCAACGGCCTGACTTTC. Its translation is CASRMAASGANGLTF.

This clone came up a few times. The rearrangement links TRBV4-3 to TRBJ2-7, with a possible D match to TRBD2 (7 bases). V was pared by 3 bases and J by 3 bases, with 18 bases between. From germline, CDR1 is LGHNA and CDR2 YSLEER. The CDR3 sequence is 16 residues long. The CDR3 DNA is TGCGCCAGCAGCCAGAACAGGGAGGGTAAGGACTACGAGCAGTACTTC. Translated: CASSQNREGKDYEQYF.

CDR3: CASSQNWTGRGEQYF. Written as DNA, the CDR3 is TGTGCCAGCAGCCAGAACTGGACAGGGAGAGGGGAGCAGTACTTC. This chain uses TRBV7-9 with TRBJ2-7, with TRBD1 matching over 8 bases. CDR3 length: 15 residues. With 5 bases clipped from V and 7 bases from J, the junction kept 13 bases outside the gene matches. CDR1 and CDR2 (germline): SEHNR, FQNEAQ (reference sequence). The full variable domain, in which reference TRBV7-9 and TRBJ2-7 provide the parts outside the CDR3, is DTGVSQNPRHKITKRGQNVTFRCDPISEHNRLYWYRQTLGQGPEFLTYFQNEAQLEKSRLLSDRFSAERPKGSFSTLEIQRTEQGDSAMYLCASSQNWTGRGEQYFGPGTRLTVT.

The rearrangement joins TRBV11-3 to TRBJ2-3; no reliable D call. Trimming removed 3 bases from V and 1 base from J, with 5 bases in between. The germline V gene has CDR1 SGHNT and CDR2 YENEEA. The CDR3 is 13 residues long. CDR3 sequence (DNA): TGTGCCAGCAGCTTCCGGGGCACAGATACGCAGTATTTT. Translation: CASSFRGTDTQYF.

The V call is TRBV7-2, the J call TRBJ1-4; D call uncertain. V was pared by 2 bases and J by 1 base, with 8 bases between. The CDR3 length is 15 residues. Germline CDR1 SGHTA, CDR2 FQGNSA. The chain's CDR3 is CASSLRRGTNEKLFF. For the CDR3, the DNA is TGTGCCAGCAGCTTAAGGCGGGGAACTAATGAAAAACTGTTTTTT.

The chain carries TRBV28 and TRBJ2-7; no clear D gene. Germline lookup yields CDR1 MDHEN and CDR2 SYDVKM. Trimming left V 10 bases short and J 2 bases short, with 12 bases between. This CDR3 is 12 amino acids long. The CDR3 here is CATAPVTYEQYF. CDR3 nucleotide sequence: TGTGCCACCGCTCCGGTCACCTACGAGCAGTACTTC.

The gene calls are TRBV9 and TRBJ1-2, with D possibly matching TRBD1 (6 bases). The CDR3 covers 16 residues. Looked up from germline, CDR1 is SGDLS and CDR2 is YYNGEE. Between the trimmed V and J ends, which lost 0 bases and 0 bases, there was a span of 12 bases. The CDR3: CASSVESGVSNYGYTF. The CDR3 DNA reads TGTGCCAGCAGCGTAGAATCAGGGGTTTCTAACTATGGCTACACCTTC. Filled out from reference TRBV9 and TRBJ1-2, the complete variable domain reads DSGVTQTPKHLITATGQRVTLRCSPRSGDLSVYWYQQSLDQGLQFLIQYYNGEERAKGNILERFSAQQFPDLHSELNLSSLELGDSALYFCASSVESGVSNYGYTFGSGTRLTVV.

This clone was seen more than once but under ten times. The chain employs TRBV21-1 and TRBJ2-4; no DNA check was done on the table's D call, TRBD2. TRBV21-1 is a documented pseudogene. The CDR3 contains 17 residues. The chain's CDR3 is CASSKGRSQGRENSQYF. CDR3 sequence (DNA): TGTGCCAGCAGCAAAGGGCGATCTCAGGGGAGGGAAAACAGTCAGTACTTC.

The V call is TRBV6-1, the J call TRBJ1-1; 10 bases are a match to TRBD1. The CDR3 runs to 14 residues. The germline V gene has CDR1 MNHNS and CDR2 SASEGT. J was trimmed by 6 bases and V by 4 bases; bases with no gene match: 5. Written as DNA, the CDR3 is TGTGCCAGCAGTGTTATGACAGGGGGCTCTGAAGCTTTCTTT. Its protein is CASSVMTGGSEAFF.

This chain uses TRBV7-2 with TRBJ1-5; D gene uncertain. The CDR3 is 14 residues long. Per germline, CDR1 SGHTA and CDR2 FQGNSA. Trimming pared 4 bases from V and 3 bases from J, leaving 10 bases between. CDR3 region: CASSSRYANQPQHF. DNA of the CDR3: TGTGCCAGCAGCTCGAGGTACGCCAATCAGCCCCAGCATTTT.

V usage is TRBV2 and J usage is TRBJ2-3; TRBD1 matches at 9 bases. CDR1 and CDR2 (germline): SNHLY, FYNNEI. J was trimmed by 4 bases and V by 6 bases; bases with no gene match: 5. The CDR3 consists of 14 residues. The CDR3 reads CASRGQGLADTQYF. CDR3 sequence (DNA): TGTGCCAGCAGGGGACAGGGTTTGGCAGATACGCAGTATTTT.

This rearrangement joins TRBV2 to TRBJ1-2; possible D gene TRBD1, 6 bases. V lost 7 bases and J lost 1, with 10 bases in between. This CDR3 has 13 amino acids. Germline V gene data show CDR1 as SNHLY and CDR2 as FYNNEI. CDR3 nucleotide sequence: TGTGCCAGCATAGGACAGCATAACTATGGCTACACCTTC. This sequence encodes CASIGQHNYGYTF.

The chain links TRBV2 to TRBJ1-1; a weak D match, TRBD1 (6 bases). The CDR3 covers 18 residues. Looked up from germline, CDR1 is SNHLY and CDR2 is FYNNEI. V lost 5 bases to trimming and J lost 1 base, with 23 bases between them. The DNA for the CDR3 is TGTGCCAGCAGTCGGCTTCGAGGGGGGGGGAGTCCGAACACTGAAGCTTTCTTT. Translated: CASSRLRGGGSPNTEAFF. Together with reference TRBV2 and TRBJ1-1, the CDR3 gives the full variable domain: EPEVTQTPSHQVTQMGQEVILRCVPISNHLYFYWYRQILGQKVEFLVSFYNNEISEKSEIFDDQFSVERPDGSNFTLKIRSTKLEDSAMYFCASSRLRGGGSPNTEAFFGQGTRLTVV.

This clone has just a few counts. The V call is TRBV27, the J call TRBJ2-3; D might be TRBD1 (6 bases). The ends were cut back, 2 bases at V and 2 bases at J, with 11 bases in the middle. The CDR3 runs 15 residues. Germline values: CDR1 MNHEY, CDR2 SMNVEV (reference sequence). CDR3 residues: CASSLQGPHTDTQYF. CDR3 DNA: TGTGCCAGCAGTTTACAGGGGCCCCACACAGATACGCAGTATTTT.

The chain employs TRBV10-1 and TRBJ1-1; TRBD1 matches 10 bases. This CDR3 comprises 14 residues. The V and J ends lost 6 bases and 4 bases, in that order; junction bases with no gene match: 5. CDR1 is WNHNN and CDR2 is SYGVQD in the germline V gene (reference sequence). CDR3 nucleotide sequence: TGCGCCAGCAGCCCGGGACAGGGGTCCACTGAAGCTTTCTTT. Amino acids: CASSPGQGSTEAFF.

This clone came up a few times. The chain employs TRBV6-4 and TRBJ1-2; 7 bases are shared with TRBD1. V lost 4 bases, J lost 6 bases, and 5 bases stayed unmatched. Germline V gene data show CDR1 as MRHNA and CDR2 as SNTAGT. This CDR3 has 13 residues. Here the CDR3 reads CASSVSQGDGYTF. The CDR3 nucleotides read TGTGCCAGCAGTGTGTCGCAGGGGGATGGCTACACCTTC.

The chain joins TRBV30 to TRBJ2-1; 8 bases align to TRBD2. The CDR3 is made up of 14 amino acids. Germline CDR1 reads GTSNPN; CDR2 reads SVGIG (reference sequence). The trim removed 5 bases at V and 4 bases at J, leaving 7 bases unmatched. The CDR3, as DNA: TGTGCCTGGTGTACTAGCGGATTTTACAATGAGCAGTTCTTC. Translation: CAWCTSGFYNEQFF.

The V call is TRBV7-2, the J call TRBJ1-1; D uncertain. This CDR3 is built from 17 residues. Germline lookup yields CDR1 SGHTA and CDR2 FQGNSA. Deletions cut 0 bases from V and 0 bases from J, with 14 bases between. The CDR3 DNA reads TGTGCCAGCAGCTTAGCGCCTCAGACTGGAATGAACACTGAAGCTTTCTTT. Its translation is CASSLAPQTGMNTEAFF.

This sequence joins TRBV13 and TRBJ2-7; 7 nucleotides match TRBD1. J gave up 4 bases and V 5 bases, and 14 bases lay outside the gene matches. The length of the CDR3 is 16 residues. Germline values: CDR1 PRHDT, CDR2 FYEKMQ (reference sequence). CDR3 amino acids: CASSRQGTDGRYEQYF. CDR3 bases: TGTGCCAGCAGCCGCCAGGGGACAGATGGAAGGTACGAGCAGTACTTC.

The chain carries TRBV7-2 and TRBJ2-7, with 7 nucleotides matching TRBD2. Germline V lookup: CDR1 SGHTA, CDR2 FQGNSA. Losses at the gene ends were 4 bases for V and 4 bases for J; bases not matched to a gene: 7. This CDR3 has 14 amino acids. The CDR3: CASSSHKGGYEQYF. The CDR3 DNA follows: TGTGCCAGCAGCTCTCACAAGGGAGGGTACGAGCAGTACTTC.

The chain recombines TRBV7-2 with TRBJ1-5; D not resolved. The germline gives CDR1 SGHTA, CDR2 FQGNSA. The V end was cut by 5 bases, the J end by 8 bases, with 19 bases between. The CDR3 extends over 15 amino acids. The CDR3 region is CASSPGSSGAEPQHF. The CDR3 DNA is TGTGCCAGCAGCCCTGGTTCAAGCGGTGCGGAGCCCCAGCATTTT.

This rearrangement joins TRBV5-4 to TRBJ1-3, with D tentatively TRBD1 (5 bases). The CDR3 extends over 14 amino acids. Looked up from germline, CDR1 is SGHNT and CDR2 is YYREEE (reference sequence). Trimming cost V 2 bases and J 4 bases, with 10 bases left between them. The CDR3 coding sequence is TGTGCCAGCAGCTTCGGACATCGGGGAAACACCATATATTTT. It encodes CASSFGHRGNTIYF.

The CDR3 here is CASSEWGGEGEAFF. CDR3 nucleotides: TGCGCCAGCAGTGAGTGGGGCGGGGAGGGTGAAGCTTTCTTT. The chain is built from TRBV10-2 and TRBJ1-1, with D perhaps TRBD1 (5 bases). Germline CDR1 and CDR2: WSHSY and SAAADI. V lost 1 base and J lost 7, with 13 bases in between. The CDR3 covers 14 residues.